This T cell receptor (beta chain) appears in the sequencing data of a study of shared clonotypes between healthy human individuals. The assay was run at deep level. Method: immunoSEQ multiplex PCR; TCRdb's copy keeps in-frame clones and lacks some. Of 1.5 million to 2.5 million clones listed, about 95% are singletons. The CDR3 contains 15 residues. V lost 3 bases, J lost 4 bases, and 15 bases lay in between. Germline V gene lookup returns CDR1 GTSNPN and CDR2 SVGIG (reference sequence). In regard to this clone: Its antigen is unidentified.

Naive CD8 cells, CD45RO-negative and positively selected for CCR7, excluded terminally differentiated effector memory CD45RA+ cells. Donors were Caucasian adults residing in Nashville, Tennessee, USA. Study-wide results and limits: Incomplete sequencing of sorted subsets was indicated by rarefaction despite large depth. All-four-donor shared clonotypes had higher generation probabilities than non-shared clonotypes did.

The chain couples TRBV30 to TRBJ2-2; tentatively, D is TRBD1 (5 bases). The source is a man in his late teens or twenties in good health. Source material: naive CD8+ T cells sorted from blood. The CDR3 DNA follows: TGTGCCTGGAGCGGTCTACAGGTGGTCACCGGGGAGCTGTTTTTT. Residues: CAWSGLQVVTGELFF. The full variable domain, in which reference TRBV30 and TRBJ2-2 provide the parts outside the CDR3, is SQTIHQWPATLVQPVGSPLSLECTVEGTSNPNLYWYRQAAGRGLQLLFYSVGIGQISSEVPQNLSASRPQDRQFILSSKKLLLSDSGFYLCAWSGLQVVTGELFFGEGSRLTVL.